The 23 T cell receptor beta chains below were found in one sample sequenced in a study of blood T cell repertoires in COVID-19. The table came from immunoSEQ multiplex PCR; TCRdb's copy has only in-frame clones and leaves some out. Altogether fewer than 300,000 clones are present, around 82% being singletons, with the ten largest covering roughly 0.94%. The specimen was peripheral blood. The receptors were sampled from a human donor with COVID-19, enrolled during active disease. The donor label of this sample is uncertain.

The V call is TRBV5-5, the J call TRBJ1-2, with a tentative D call TRBD1 (5 bases). V was clipped by 0 bases and J by 2 bases, with 11 bases between them. Germline V gene sequence: CDR1 SGHKS, CDR2 YYEKEE (reference sequence). There are 15 residues in the CDR3. The CDR3 nucleotides are TGTGCCAGCAGCTTGGACACAGGTTTCAACTATGGCTACACCTTC. Residues: CASSLDTGFNYGYTF.

The chain combines TRBV6-4 with TRBJ2-7; 11 nucleotides align to TRBD2. This CDR3 has 16 amino acids. Germline V gene data show CDR1 as MRHNA and CDR2 as SNTAGT. The V gene end was trimmed by 2 bases and the J gene end by 5 bases; junction bases not matched to a gene: 8. CDR3 sequence reads: CASSDLVLAGVNEQYF. The CDR3 region has the DNA TGTGCCAGCAGTGACCTTGTACTAGCGGGAGTCAACGAGCAGTACTTC.

The V gene is TRBV27, the J gene TRBJ2-7; perhaps TRBD2 as D (6 bases). This CDR3 comprises 14 residues. Germline-derived CDR1 and CDR2 are MNHEY and SMNVEV (reference sequence). The CDR3 region is CASWLQAGSYEQYF. The CDR3 DNA sequence: TGTGCTAGCTGGCTACAGGCGGGGTCCTACGAGCAGTACTTC.

The chain joins TRBV2 to TRBJ1-2, with TRBD1 as a possible D gene (6 bases). CDR3 size: 13 residues. In germline, CDR1 is SNHLY, CDR2 FYNNEI. V gave up 4 bases and J gave up 8 bases, with 14 bases separating them. This CDR3 is CASSVQGTGGYTF. The CDR3 bases are TGTGCCAGCAGTGTGCAGGGGACCGGCGGCTACACCTTC.

This chain links TRBV27 with TRBJ1-4, with TRBD1 as a possible D gene (6 bases). The CDR3 is 13 amino acids. Trimming left V 8 bases short and J 8 bases short, with 15 bases between. CDR1 is MNHEY, CDR2 SMNVEV, per germline (reference sequence). The CDR3 sequence is CASARQVREKLFF. The CDR3 nucleotides read TGTGCCAGCGCTAGACAGGTCCGGGAAAAACTGTTTTTT.

V usage is TRBV11-2 and J usage is TRBJ1-1; D unresolved. Germline-derived CDR1 and CDR2 are SGHAT and FQNNGV. The CDR3 is 15 residues long. V was shortened by 4 bases and J by 4 bases, with 16 bases between the two germline ends. The chain's CDR3 is CASSWTLTGGTEAFF. Written as DNA, the CDR3 is TGTGCCAGCAGCTGGACTTTAACTGGTGGCACTGAAGCTTTCTTT.

This chain uses TRBV13 with TRBJ1-2; 8 bases match TRBD1. CDR3 length equals 12 residues. CDR1 is PRHDT, CDR2 FYEKMQ, per germline (reference sequence). V was clipped by 5 bases and J by 6 bases; unmatched bases: 2. This chain's CDR3 is CASSPDRDGYTF. In DNA form, the CDR3 reads TGTGCCAGCAGCCCGGACAGGGATGGCTACACCTTC.

The chain employs TRBV7-2 and TRBJ1-1; 8 positions match TRBD1. The CDR3 runs to 15 residues. Germline V gene lookup returns CDR1 SGHTA and CDR2 FQGNSA. Trimming removed 5 bases from V and 1 base from J; junction bases left unmatched: 6. The CDR3: CASSERTGPNTEAFF. In DNA, the CDR3 is TGTGCCAGCAGCGAGCGGACAGGGCCGAACACTGAAGCTTTCTTT.

The chain has TRBV7-9 and TRBJ2-2, with D possibly TRBD1 on 5 matching bases. The CDR3 length is 15 residues. The germline gives CDR1 SEHNR, CDR2 FQNEAQ (reference sequence). Trimming cost V 4 bases and J 1 base, with 10 bases left between them. CDR3 sequence (DNA): TGTGCCAGCAGCTGGACAAGTGGGAACACCGGGGAGCTGTTTTTT. Translating gives CASSWTSGNTGELFF.

This clone has more than one count but fewer than ten. This rearrangement joins TRBV19 to TRBJ2-7; D possibly corresponds to TRBD1 (6 bases). Germline loops: CDR1 LNHDA, CDR2 SQIVND (reference sequence). Trimming shortened V by 9 bases and J by 0 bases, and 12 bases separated the two germline ends. The CDR3 extends over 13 amino acids. CDR3 DNA: TGTGCCAGCCAGGACAGAGCCTCCTACGAGCAGTACTTC. Translation gives CASQDRASYEQYF.

The chain has TRBV5-1 and TRBJ2-1, with TRBD2 matching 8 bases. CDR1 and CDR2 (germline): SGHRS, YFSETQ. The CDR3 sequence is 15 residues long. The V and J ends lost 0 bases and 8 bases, in that order; junction bases with no gene match: 7. The CDR3 reads CASSLAGGLVDEQFF. DNA for the CDR3: TGCGCCAGCAGCTTGGCCGGGGGACTAGTTGATGAGCAGTTCTTC.

The chain combines TRBV25-1 with TRBJ2-7, with D possibly TRBD2 on 5 matching bases. Germline V CDR1 and CDR2: MGHDK, SYGVNS. This CDR3 comprises 13 residues. The V end lost 5 bases, the J end lost 6 bases, and 14 bases lay between the germline ends. This CDR3 reads CASSTPGVPEQYF. The CDR3 bases are TGTGCCAGCAGTACTCCCGGGGTACCCGAGCAGTACTTC.

This chain connects TRBV7-9 to TRBJ2-7; D uncertain. Trimming shortened V by 0 bases and J by 5 bases, and 5 bases separated the two germline ends. There are 12 residues in the CDR3. Germline-derived CDR1 and CDR2 are SEHNR and FQNEAQ (reference sequence). CDR3 amino acids: CASSLAGHEQYF. CDR3 in DNA: TGTGCCAGCAGCTTAGCCGGTCACGAGCAGTACTTC.

The genes are TRBV6-5 and TRBJ1-4; 7 bases are shared with TRBD1. CDR3 size: 15 residues. Unmatched junction bases numbered 14, after V lost 4 bases and J lost 12 bases. Germline CDR1 MNHEY, CDR2 SVGAGI. CDR3 nucleotide sequence: TGTGCCAGCAGTTGGACTCCTCAGGGGGTGAGGCAACTGTTTTTT. Protein sequence: CASSWTPQGVRQLFF.

The chain joins TRBV20-1 to TRBJ1-1; maybe TRBD1 (5 bases). The CDR3 extends over 10 amino acids. Germline V gene lookup returns CDR1 DFQATT and CDR2 SNEGSKA (reference sequence). The germline V and J ends were trimmed by 5 bases and 8 bases, with 9 bases remaining between them. CDR3 sequence: CSAVHREAFF. As DNA, the CDR3 is TGCAGTGCTGTTCACAGGGAAGCTTTCTTT.

V is TRBV6-6 and J is TRBJ1-1; 8 positions match TRBD1. V was pared by 5 bases and J by 5 bases, with 10 bases of the junction left unmatched. Germline values: CDR1 MNHNY, CDR2 SVGAGI (reference sequence). The CDR3 is made up of 15 amino acids. CDR3: CASSRPQGAITEAFF. The CDR3 coding sequence is TGTGCCAGCAGTCGACCCCAGGGGGCGATTACTGAAGCTTTCTTT.

V and J are TRBV28 and TRBJ2-7; unclear D gene. The CDR3 is 12 residues long. CDR1 MDHEN and CDR2 SYDVKM come from the germline V gene. V lost 7 bases and J lost 3, with 10 bases in between. The CDR3 DNA reads TGTGCCAGCAACAGTCTAATCTACGAGCAGTACTTC. It codes for CASNSLIYEQYF.

This clone came up a few times. The V gene is TRBV5-1, the J gene TRBJ1-3; 9 nucleotides align to TRBD1. Germline V gives CDR1 SGHRS, CDR2 YFSETQ. There are 15 residues in the CDR3. V lost 4 bases to trimming and J lost 6 bases; unmatched junction nucleotides: 8. The CDR3 spells CASSVGDRVANTIYF. The CDR3 coding sequence is TGCGCCAGCAGCGTTGGGGACAGGGTCGCAAACACCATATATTTT.

V and J are TRBV3-1 (or the pseudogene TRBV3-2) and TRBJ2-3; possible D gene TRBD1, 5 bases. This CDR3 comprises 15 residues. Germline V gene data show CDR1 as LGHDT and CDR2 as YNNKEL (reference sequence). The V gene lost 3 bases and the J gene lost 3 bases, with 13 bases spanning the gap. The CDR3 coding sequence is TGTGCCAGCAGCCATCCGGTGGGGCGAACAGATACGCAGTATTTT. It encodes CASSHPVGRTDTQYF.

The chain joins TRBV5-4 to TRBJ2-7, with D possibly TRBD1 on 5 matching bases. The CDR3 spans 13 residues. Germline CDR1 SGHNT, CDR2 YYREEE (reference sequence). The germline V and J ends were trimmed by 2 bases and 6 bases, with 12 bases remaining between them. CDR3 nucleotides: TGTGCCAGCAGCTTTCAAGGGGCCGGCGAGCAGTACTTC. This codes for CASSFQGAGEQYF.

Only a few counts were recorded for this clone. This rearrangement joins TRBV19 to TRBJ1-5; 11 bases match TRBD1. This CDR3 is built from 17 residues. From germline, CDR1 is LNHDA and CDR2 SQIVND (reference sequence). Trimming at V came to 3 bases and at J to 3 bases, leaving 7 bases not matched to a gene. In DNA, the CDR3 is TGTGCCAGTAGTATCGTAGGACAGGGGGCTGACAATCAGCCCCAGCATTTT. Its protein is CASSIVGQGADNQPQHF.

The DNA for the CDR3 is TGTGCCAGCAGCCAAGACGACAGGGGAGCAAGGGCTTTCTTT. It codes for CASSQDDRGARAFF. The chain has TRBV14 and TRBJ1-1, with 8 bases fitting TRBD1. V trimming: 0 bases; J trimming: 11 bases; junction bases outside the gene matches: 8. Per the germline V gene, CDR1 is SGHDN and CDR2 is FVKESK. The length of the CDR3 is 14 residues. Full variable domain (rest looked up from reference TRBV14 and TRBJ1-1): EAGVTQFPSHSVIEKGQTVTLRCDPISGHDNLYWYRRVMGKEIKFLLHFVKESKQDESGMPNNRFLAERTGGTYSTLKVQPAELEDSGVYFCASSQDDRGARAFFGQGTRLTVV.

The chain has TRBV6-5 and TRBJ2-7; TRBD2 might be the D (6 bases). Trimming took 6 bases from V and 2 from J, leaving 14 bases between them. The CDR3 covers 14 residues. Germline V gene sequence: CDR1 MNHEY, CDR2 SVGAGI. DNA for the CDR3: TGTGCCAGCAGCCTGGGGGGTCCCCCCTACGAGCAGTACTTC. Translated, it gives CASSLGGPPYEQYF.